This is a list of T cell receptor beta chains from one sample in a study of cytomegalovirus exposure and HLA in healthy donors. TCRdb's copy holds only in-frame clones and misses some; the assay was immunoSEQ multiplex PCR. The table lists 100,000 to 150,000 clones, around 96% of them singletons. The sample consisted of PBMCs. Receptors originate from a man aged 18-30 years in good health and CMV-seronegative. Both conserved end residues are part of each CDR3. The order of the fields is J gene, CDR3 length, V gene, D gene, clone size, CDR3 protein, CDR3 DNA. A D gene is named only where the DNA matches it firmly. A clone size is listed for some rows: how often the clone was seen (once, few, many), or a class if it is expanded.

TRBJ2-3 | 14 | TRBV5-4 | NA | NA | CASRSWPSTDTQYF | TGTGCCAGCAGGTCCTGGCCTAGCACAGATACGCAGTATTTT
TRBJ2-7 | 15 | TRBV13 | NA | NA | CASSLVSLDLNEQYF | TGTGCCAGCAGCTTAGTCAGTCTAGATCTTAACGAGCAGTACTTC
TRBJ2-2 | 12 | TRBV11-2 | NA | few | CASSLHTGELFF | TGTGCCAGCAGCCTTCACACCGGGGAGCTGTTTTTT
TRBJ1-5 | 14 | TRBV30 | NA | NA | CAWSIKAGNQPQHF | TGTGCCTGGAGCATTAAAGCGGGTAATCAGCCCCAGCATTTT
TRBJ2-7 | 14 | TRBV28 | TRBD2 | NA | CASSLVGGSYEQYF | TGTGCCAGCAGTTTAGTGGGAGGGTCGTACGAGCAGTACTTC
TRBJ2-4 | 15 | TRBV4-3 | NA | NA | CASSQDFLAKNIQYF | TGCGCCAGCAGCCAAGATTTCCTAGCCAAAAACATTCAGTACTTC
TRBJ1-5 | 14 | TRBV6-6 | TRBD1 | few | CASSHGQGGQPQHF | TGTGCCAGCAGTCACGGACAGGGGGGTCAGCCCCAGCATTTT
TRBJ2-7 | 12 | TRBV4-1 | TRBD2 | NA | CASSRAGLEQYF | TGCGCCAGCAGCCGAGCGGGGCTCGAGCAGTACTTC
TRBJ1-5 | 17 | TRBV27 | NA | NA | CASSPSGGLGSNQPQHF | TGTGCCAGCAGCCCCTCGGGGGGGTTGGGGAGCAATCAGCCCCAGCATTTT
TRBJ2-3 | 15 | TRBV30 | TRBD2 | NA | CAWSVLGGSADTQYF | TGTGCCTGGAGTGTACTTGGCGGGAGTGCAGATACGCAGTATTTT
TRBJ2-2 | 12 | TRBV7-8 | NA | NA | CASSRRPGELFF | TGTGCCAGCAGCCGGAGACCCGGGGAGCTGTTTTTT
TRBJ1-2 | 15 | TRBV19 | NA | NA | CASSIGTGFNYGYTF | TGTGCCAGTAGTATAGGTACAGGATTTAACTATGGCTACACCTTC
TRBJ2-3 | 15 | TRBV7-9 | TRBD1 | NA | CASRPRQGAGDTQYF | TGTGCCAGCAGACCTCGACAGGGGGCCGGAGATACGCAGTATTTT
TRBJ2-7 | 13 | TRBV28 | TRBD2 | NA | CASSTGLADEQYF | TGTGCCAGCAGTACGGGACTAGCGGACGAGCAGTACTTC
TRBJ1-5 | 12 | TRBV2 | NA | NA | CASRETSQPQHF | TGTGCCAGCAGAGAAACAAGTCAGCCCCAGCATTTT
TRBJ2-3 | 14 | TRBV12-5 | NA | NA | CASGFSGSTDTQYF | TGTGCTAGTGGCTTTAGCGGTAGCACAGATACGCAGTATTTT
TRBJ1-1 | 13 | TRBV27 | NA | once | CASSLTVNTEAFF | TGTGCCAGCAGTCTGACAGTGAACACTGAAGCTTTCTTT
TRBJ2-7 | 15 | TRBV19 | NA | NA | CASTTGMDTAYEQYF | TGTGCCAGTACAACAGGAATGGACACCGCCTACGAGCAGTACTTC
TRBJ1-1 | 12 | TRBV29-1 | NA | NA | CSVDDSNTEAFF | TGCAGCGTCGACGACTCGAACACTGAAGCTTTCTTT
TRBJ1-2 | 12 | TRBV11-1 | NA | NA | CASSLSGGGYTF | TGTGCCAGCAGCTTATCCGGGGGAGGCTACACCTTC
TRBJ2-7 | 12 | TRBV29-1 | TRBD1 | NA | CSVGQGTYEQYF | TGCAGCGTCGGACAGGGGACCTACGAGCAGTACTTC
TRBJ1-1 | 13 | TRBV6-1 | NA | NA | CASRFTGGTEAFF | TGTGCCAGCCGCTTCACGGGGGGTACTGAAGCTTTCTTT
TRBJ1-2 | 18 | TRBV4-2 | TRBD1 | NA | CASSQDTLGQGAQYGYTF | TGTGCCAGCAGCCAAGACACCCTCGGACAGGGGGCTCAGTATGGCTACACCTTC
TRBJ1-4 | 12 | TRBV6-5 | NA | few | CASSFSNEKLFF | TGTGCCAGCAGTTTCTCTAATGAAAAACTGTTTTTT
TRBJ2-7 | 17 | TRBV6-4 | TRBD2 | NA | CASRARGLAGGFNEQYF | TGTGCCAGCAGGGCCAGGGGACTAGCGGGAGGTTTCAACGAGCAGTACTTC
TRBJ2-5 | 13 | TRBV7-9 | NA | NA | CASSTDWQETQYF | TGTGCCAGCAGCACGGACTGGCAAGAGACCCAGTACTTC